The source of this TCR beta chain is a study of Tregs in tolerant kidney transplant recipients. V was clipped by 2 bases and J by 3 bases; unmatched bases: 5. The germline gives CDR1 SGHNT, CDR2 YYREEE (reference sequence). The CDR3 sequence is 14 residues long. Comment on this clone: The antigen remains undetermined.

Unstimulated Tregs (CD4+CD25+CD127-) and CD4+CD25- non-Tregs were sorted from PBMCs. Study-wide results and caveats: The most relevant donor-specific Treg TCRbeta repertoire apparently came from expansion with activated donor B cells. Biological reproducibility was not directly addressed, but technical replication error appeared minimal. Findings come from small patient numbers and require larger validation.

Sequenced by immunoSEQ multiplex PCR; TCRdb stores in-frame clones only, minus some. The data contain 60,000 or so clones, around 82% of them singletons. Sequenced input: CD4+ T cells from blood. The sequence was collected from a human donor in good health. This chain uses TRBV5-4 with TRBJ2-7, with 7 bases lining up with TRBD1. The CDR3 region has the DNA TGTGCCAGCAGCTTAACGGGACAGAACTACGAGCAGTACTTC. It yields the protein CASSLTGQNYEQYF.